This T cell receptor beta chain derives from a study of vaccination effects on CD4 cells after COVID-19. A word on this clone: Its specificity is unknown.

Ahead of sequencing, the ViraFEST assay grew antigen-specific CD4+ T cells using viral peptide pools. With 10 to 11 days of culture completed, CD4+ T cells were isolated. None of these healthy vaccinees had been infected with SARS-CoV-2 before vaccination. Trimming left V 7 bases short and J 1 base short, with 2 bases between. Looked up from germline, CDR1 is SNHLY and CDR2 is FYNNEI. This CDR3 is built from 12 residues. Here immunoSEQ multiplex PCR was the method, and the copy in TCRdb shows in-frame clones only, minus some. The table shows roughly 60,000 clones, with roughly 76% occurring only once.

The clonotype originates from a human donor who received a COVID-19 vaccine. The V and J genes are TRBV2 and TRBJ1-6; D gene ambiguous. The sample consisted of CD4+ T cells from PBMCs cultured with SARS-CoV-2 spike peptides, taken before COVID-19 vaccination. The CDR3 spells CASKSYNSPLHF. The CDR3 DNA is TGTGCCAGCAAATCCTATAATTCACCCCTCCACTTT. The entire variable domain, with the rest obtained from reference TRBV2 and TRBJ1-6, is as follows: EPEVTQTPSHQVTQMGQEVILRCVPISNHLYFYWYRQILGQKVEFLVSFYNNEISEKSEIFDDQFSVERPDGSNFTLKIRSTKLEDSAMYFCASKSYNSPLHFGNGTRLTVT.